The 20 T cell receptor beta chains listed next were all sequenced from one sample in a study of blood T cells in healthy people across ages. The use of a sample-barcoded 5' primer and a J-beta primer mix characterized a second PCR of roughly 6 to 11 cycles. MiXCR was run by TCRdb on the 5' RACE reads, yielding one entry per CDR3 protein. The sample holds around 1.5 million distinct CDR3 sequences; approximately 63% are singletons and the top ten take 6.5% to 8.5%. Sample: blood. These TCRs come from a man aged 18 to 30 in good health.

The rearrangement links TRBV6-5 to TRBJ2-4; possibly TRBD1 for D (6 bases). Near its end, the DNA agrees better with TRBJ2-7, so the J call may be wrong. The CDR3 runs to 14 residues. Germline CDR1 is MNHEY and CDR2 is SVGAGI. The CDR3 sequence: CASSHGTWAYEQYF. CDR3 sequence (DNA): TGTGCCAGCAGCCACGGGACATGGGCCTACGAGCAGTACTTC.

The gene calls are TRBV7-7 and TRBJ2-4; tentative D call: TRBD2 (5 bases). The DNA end is more similar to TRBJ2-5, so the J call may be wrong. CDR1 is SSHAT, CDR2 FNYEAQ, per germline (reference sequence). The CDR3 loop spans 15 amino acids. CDR3 residues: CASSLDQRSQETQYF. The CDR3 nucleotides read TGTGCCAGCAGCTTAGATCAGCGGAGTCAAGAGACCCAGTACTTC.

The chain uses TRBV15 and TRBJ1-5; tentative D call: TRBD1 (5 bases). In germline, CDR1 is LNHNV, CDR2 YYDKDF (reference sequence). The germline V and J ends were trimmed by 1 base and 6 bases, with 10 bases remaining between them. The CDR3 is 14 amino acids. CDR3 in DNA: TGTGCCACCAGCAGAGGGGAGGGGACTCAGCCCCAGCATTTT. It codes for CATSRGEGTQPQHF.

V and J are TRBV7-2 and TRBJ1-6, with D possibly matching TRBD1 (6 bases). V lost 6 bases and J 7 bases, leaving 19 bases between the germline ends. Germline lookup yields CDR1 SGHTA and CDR2 FQGNSA. CDR3 length equals 16 residues. CDR3 in DNA: TGTGCCAGCAGTTACCCTTGGGCAGGGGTAAATTCACCCCTCCACTTT. Its translation: CASSYPWAGVNSPLHF.

The V gene is TRBV20-1, the J gene TRBJ2-4, with D possibly called TRBD1 or TRBD2 (5 bases each). The germline V gene has CDR1 DFQATT and CDR2 SNEGSKA (reference sequence). CDR3 length equals 14 residues. Deletions cut 6 bases from V and 7 bases from J, with 19 bases between. The CDR3 is CSAHPGPAANIQYF. Here the CDR3 DNA reads TGCAGTGCCCACCCGGGACCAGCGGCGAACATTCAGTACTTC.

This chain uses TRBV20-1 with TRBJ2-1; either TRBD1 or TRBD2 may fit D (5 bases each). V lost 3 bases and J 0 bases, leaving 12 bases between the germline ends. Looked up from germline, CDR1 is DFQATT and CDR2 is SNEGSKA (reference sequence). The CDR3 sequence is 15 residues long. The CDR3 loop reads CSASIGASSYNEQFF. The CDR3 coding sequence is TGCAGTGCTAGTATCGGGGCGAGCTCCTACAATGAGCAGTTCTTC.

This clonotype was counted a single time. The chain couples TRBV11-1 to TRBJ2-4, with 14 bases matching TRBD2. The DNA matches TRBJ2-7 better at its end, which makes the J call doubtful. The CDR3 is made up of 17 amino acids. Per the germline V gene, CDR1 is SGHAT and CDR2 is FQDESV (reference sequence). Here the CDR3 reads CATLLDGTSGGTYEQYF. CDR3 DNA: TGTGCCACTCTACTCGACGGGACTAGCGGGGGAACCTACGAGCAGTACTTC.

This rearrangement joins TRBV7-2 to TRBJ2-3; tentatively, D is TRBD2 (6 bases). Germline V CDR1 and CDR2: SGHTA, FQGNSA. V gave up 5 bases and J gave up 9 bases, with 24 bases separating them. The CDR3 covers 16 residues. CDR3 nucleotides: TGTGCCAGCAGCCCCCCCGGGCGGGGCGTTCAGATAACGCAGTATTTT. It specifies CASSPPGRGVQITQYF.

In nucleotides, the CDR3 is TGCAGTGCTAGATTCGGGGGGCCCCCCTATACGCAGTATTTT. This encodes CSARFGGPPYTQYF. The V call is TRBV20-1, the J call TRBJ2-3, with TRBD2 as a possible D gene (7 bases). With 2 bases removed from V and 7 bases from J, the gap between germline ends came to 16 bases. The CDR3 has 14 amino acids. The V gene's germline CDR1 is DFQATT and CDR2 SNEGSKA (reference sequence).

This clonotype was observed once. V is TRBV29-1 and J is TRBJ1-1, with D unresolved. CDR3 length: 14 amino acids. V dropped 6 bases and J dropped 3 bases, with 17 bases sitting between them. Germline loops: CDR1 SQVTM, CDR2 ANQGSEA. CDR3 in amino acids: CSVARRAMDTEAFF. The CDR3 region has the DNA TGCAGCGTAGCAAGAAGAGCAATGGACACTGAAGCTTTCTTT.

This clonotype was seen only a few times. V usage is TRBV6-2 or TRBV6-3 and J usage is TRBJ2-1; D is perhaps TRBD2 (6 bases). The CDR3 covers 13 residues. Trimming stripped 6 bases from V and 2 bases from J, with 8 bases between. Germline CDR1 is MNHEY and CDR2 is SVGEGT. The CDR3 loop reads CASRGEAYNEQFF. As DNA, the CDR3 is TGTGCCAGCAGGGGGGAGGCCTACAATGAGCAGTTCTTC.

The chain employs TRBV6-2 or TRBV6-3 and TRBJ2-1; D is possibly TRBD1 or TRBD2 (7 bases each). Germline V CDR1 and CDR2: MNHEY, SVGEGT. The CDR3 is made up of 16 amino acids. V was shortened by 6 bases and J by 7 bases, with 22 bases between the two germline ends. The CDR3 region has the DNA TGTGCCAGCAGCCGGGACAGCGGGACTCCAGATAATGAGCAGTTCTTC. This translates into CASSRDSGTPDNEQFF.

The V gene is TRBV4-1, the J gene TRBJ1-1, with D hard to call. The CDR3 is made up of 12 amino acids. Per the germline V gene, CDR1 is MGHRA and CDR2 is YSYEKL. V dropped 3 bases and J dropped 4 bases, with 6 bases sitting between them. The CDR3, as DNA: TGCGCCAGCAGCCACCCGGGCACTGAAGCTTTCTTT. This gives the protein CASSHPGTEAFF.

V and J are TRBV11-2 and TRBJ2-1; D gene uncertain. There are 13 residues in the CDR3. Germline values: CDR1 SGHAT, CDR2 FQNNGV. Trimming stripped 5 bases from V and 7 bases from J, with 12 bases between. As DNA, the CDR3 is TGTGCCAGCAGCCCTGGTGGCCCAAATGAGCAGTTCTTC. Translating it yields CASSPGGPNEQFF.

The V gene is TRBV27, the J gene TRBJ1-6, with D perhaps TRBD1 (5 bases). Germline values: CDR1 MNHEY, CDR2 SMNVEV (reference sequence). The CDR3 totals 15 residues. V was trimmed by 5 bases and J by 7 bases, leaving 15 bases between them. The DNA of the CDR3 is TGTGCCAGCAGTCCCGCGGGACGGATGAATTCACCCCTCCACTTT. This gives the protein CASSPAGRMNSPLHF.

The genes are TRBV4-1 and TRBJ2-7, with 8 bases matching TRBD1. V shed 6 bases and J 0 bases; nucleotides not matched to a gene: 7. The CDR3 has 15 amino acids. Germline lookup yields CDR1 MGHRA and CDR2 YSYEKL. In DNA form, the CDR3 reads TGCGCCAGCAGGACGGGACAGGCTAGCTCCTACGAGCAGTACTTC. Its translation: CASRTGQASSYEQYF.

The table lists this clonotype with many counts. The chain has TRBV29-1 and TRBJ2-1, with no clear D. V was shortened by 4 bases and J by 0 bases, with 4 bases between the two germline ends. Germline V gene lookup returns CDR1 SQVTM and CDR2 ANQGSEA. CDR3 length: 12 residues. The CDR3 bases are TGCAGCGTTGGGACCTCCTACAATGAGCAGTTCTTC. Encoded protein: CSVGTSYNEQFF.

The V call is TRBV5-6, the J call TRBJ2-7; D is unclear. V lost 0 bases and J 10 bases, leaving 17 bases between the germline ends. CDR1 is SGHDT, CDR2 YYEEEE, per germline. This CDR3 comprises 14 residues. CDR3 protein: CASSLGPTAGTQYF. The CDR3, as DNA: TGTGCCAGCAGCTTGGGACCGACTGCAGGAACCCAGTACTTC.

This clonotype is a singleton in its sample. The V and J genes are TRBV6-6 and TRBJ1-5; D gene unclear. The CDR3 is made up of 14 amino acids. The V and J ends lost 6 bases and 7 bases respectively, with 16 bases between them. Germline V gene lookup returns CDR1 MNHNY and CDR2 SVGAGI (reference sequence). CDR3 protein: CASRPREMGQPQHF. CDR3 bases: TGTGCCAGCAGACCCCGCGAGATGGGCCAGCCCCAGCATTTT.

This chain joins TRBV7-9 and TRBJ2-2; D unresolved. Germline V gene data show CDR1 as SEHNR and CDR2 as FQNEAQ (reference sequence). V was shortened by 1 base and J by 6 bases, with 15 bases between the two germline ends. The CDR3 consists of 16 residues. The CDR3 DNA reads TGTGCCAGCAGCTTAGATCCCTATTATGTCTCCGGGGAGCTGTTTTTT. Protein sequence: CASSLDPYYVSGELFF.